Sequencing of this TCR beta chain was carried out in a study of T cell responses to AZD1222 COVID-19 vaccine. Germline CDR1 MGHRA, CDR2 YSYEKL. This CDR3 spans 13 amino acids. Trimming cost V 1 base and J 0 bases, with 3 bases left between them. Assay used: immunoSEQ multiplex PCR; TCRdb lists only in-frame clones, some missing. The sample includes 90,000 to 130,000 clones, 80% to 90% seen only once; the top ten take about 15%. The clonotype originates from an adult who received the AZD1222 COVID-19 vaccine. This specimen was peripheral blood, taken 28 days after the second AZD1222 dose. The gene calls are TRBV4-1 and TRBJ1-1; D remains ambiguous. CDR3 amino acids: CASSQVVNTEAFF. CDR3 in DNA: TGCGCCAGCAGCCAAGTGGTGAACACTGAAGCTTTCTTT.